This T cell receptor beta chain was sequenced for a study of regulatory T cells in long-lasting Graves disease. Background on the study: Graves' patients, diagnosed recently, had received antithyroid drugs under 3 months.

Construction of TCR beta libraries relied on iRepertoire HTBI primers and on Arm-PCR targeting CDR3 regions. TCRdb reanalysed the multiplex PCR reads using MiXCR and keeps one entry per CDR3 protein. The repertoire holds 400,000 to 500,000 distinct CDR3 sequences, with 12% to 15% as singletons. This clonotype came up many times. CDR1 SGHNT and CDR2 YENEEA come from the germline V gene. V was pared by 5 bases and J by 9 bases, with 14 bases between. The CDR3 contains 13 residues. Time point in this sample: newly diagnosed GD, antithyroid drugs for less than 3 months. PBMC-extracted RNA yielded the TCR library. These data were also reused for a study on T cells in Graves' hyperthyroidism and ophthalmopathy. According to that study: Patients were excluded because of uncontrolled infection, other autoimmune disease, pregnancy or lactation. The primer set for the first-round RT-PCR of the TCR CDR3 was HTBI.

The genes are TRBV11-3 and TRBJ2-1; TRBD2 might be the D (6 bases). The source is a woman aged 50 to 60 with Graves disease. The sequenced sample was peripheral blood mononuclear cells (PBMCs), obtained at new diagnosis, from a patient treated with antithyroid drugs. DNA for the CDR3: TGTGCCAGCAGCCCCGGGATCGGGAGTGAGCAGTTCTTC. This encodes CASSPGIGSEQFF.